Listed below are T cell receptor beta chains from one sample, sequenced in a study of shared clonotypes between healthy human individuals. Here immunoSEQ multiplex PCR was the method, and the copy in TCRdb shows in-frame clones only, minus some. This table has 600,000 or so clones, around 95% appearing once. The specimen sequenced was naive CD8+ T cells sorted from blood. These receptors originate from a woman aged 25 to 39 in good health. Both conserved end residues are part of each CDR3. The D gene is left open where the match is weak.

CDR3 DNA,CDR3 protein,D gene,V gene,CDR3 length,J gene
TGTGCCAGCAGGGAGTACAGGGATGGCTACACCTTC,CASREYRDGYTF,-,TRBV6-1,12,TRBJ1-2
TGTGCCAGCAGTCTAATAGCGCATAGGGCGAACACCGGGGAGCTGTTTTTT,CASSLIAHRANTGELFF,-,TRBV27,17,TRBJ2-2
TGTGCCACCTGGACTAGCGGGATTAAGGATGAGCAGTTCTTC,CATWTSGIKDEQFF,TRBD2,TRBV10-3,14,TRBJ2-1
TGTGCCAGCCGCTACAGGGGACAAAACGAGCAGTACTTC,CASRYRGQNEQYF,TRBD1,TRBV13,13,TRBJ2-7
TGTGCCAGCAGCTCCTTAGCGGCTAAGTATGAGCAGTTCTTC,CASSSLAAKYEQFF,-,TRBV7-9,14,TRBJ2-1
TGTGCCAGCAGCCTGGGACTACAATTAGAGACCCAGTACTTC,CASSLGLQLETQYF,TRBD2,TRBV13,14,TRBJ2-5
TGCGCCAGCAGCCAAGCTGGCAGCACAGATACGCAGTATTTT,CASSQAGSTDTQYF,-,TRBV4-1,14,TRBJ2-3
TGTGCCAGCAGTTTAGGGACTAGCGGGAGTGGGGAGACCCAGTACTTC,CASSLGTSGSGETQYF,TRBD2,TRBV27,16,TRBJ2-5
TGTGCCAGCAGTTTAGCCCTGGGAGGGGGCCTTTCCTACGAGCAGTACTTC,CASSLALGGGLSYEQYF,-,TRBV28,17,TRBJ2-7
TGTGCCAGCAGTGAGAGGCGGTACGAGCAGTACTTC,CASSERRYEQYF,-,TRBV6-1,12,TRBJ2-7
TGTGCCAGCAGCTTACAGGAGGCTAGGGCTTCTCCTGAGCAGTTCTTC,CASSLQEARASPEQFF,-,TRBV13,16,TRBJ2-1
TGCAGCGTTGGGGGGGACAGGTGGTACACTGAAGCTTTCTTT,CSVGGDRWYTEAFF,TRBD1,TRBV29-1,14,TRBJ1-1
TGCGCCAGCAGTCTGACGGGGGGCACTGGAAACACCATATATTTT,CASSLTGGTGNTIYF,-,TRBV4-1,15,TRBJ1-3